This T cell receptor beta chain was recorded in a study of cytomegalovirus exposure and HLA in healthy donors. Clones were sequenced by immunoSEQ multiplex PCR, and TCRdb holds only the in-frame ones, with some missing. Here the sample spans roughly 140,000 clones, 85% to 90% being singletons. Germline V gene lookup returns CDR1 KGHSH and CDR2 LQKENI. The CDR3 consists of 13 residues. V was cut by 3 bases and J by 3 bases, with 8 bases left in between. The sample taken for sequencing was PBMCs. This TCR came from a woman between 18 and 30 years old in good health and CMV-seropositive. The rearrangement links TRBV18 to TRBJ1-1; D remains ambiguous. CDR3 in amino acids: CASSPDEDTEAFF. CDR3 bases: TGTGCCAGCTCACCCGATGAGGACACTGAAGCTTTCTTT.